A single sample is the source of the 9 T cell receptor beta chains below, sequenced in a study of blood T cell repertoires in COVID-19. Data came from immunoSEQ multiplex PCR; TCRdb stores just in-frame clones and leaves some out. The data contain some 170,000 clones, approximately 82% of them singletons. Sequencing was carried out using PBMCs or T cells enriched from blood (not recorded which). These receptors were collected from a man aged 45-65 years who had recovered from COVID-19.

J is TRBJ2-2 and V is TRBV7-8; maybe TRBD1 (6 bases). The CDR3 has 15 residues. The germline CDR1 and CDR2 sequences are SGHVS and FQNEAQ. V lost 2 bases, J lost 4 bases, and 11 bases lay in between. CDR3 sequence reads: CASSLHRAGTGELFF. The DNA of the CDR3 is TGTGCCAGCAGCTTACACAGGGCGGGCACCGGGGAGCTGTTTTTT.

The chain employs TRBV10-3 and TRBJ1-1, with D tentatively TRBD1 (5 bases). There are 14 residues in the CDR3. CDR1 and CDR2 (germline): ENHRY, SYGVKD. The ends were cut back, 7 bases at V and 4 bases at J, with 16 bases in the middle. The CDR3 protein is CAITNSHQGTEAFF. DNA of the CDR3: TGTGCCATCACGAATAGCCACCAGGGCACTGAAGCTTTCTTT.

In DNA, the CDR3 is TGTGCCAGTAGTATAGATCCTGGCTCCAACAGGGCCGGGGGCTACACCTTC. Its translation is CASSIDPGSNRAGGYTF. The chain links TRBV19 to TRBJ1-2; D is perhaps TRBD1 (6 bases). Germline lookup yields CDR1 LNHDA and CDR2 SQIVND (reference sequence). The CDR3 is made up of 17 amino acids. V was clipped by 0 bases and J by 8 bases, with 22 bases between them. The whole variable domain, filled in from reference TRBV19 and TRBJ1-2, reads DGGITQSPKYLFRKEGQNVTLSCEQNLNHDAMYWYRQDPGQGLRLIYYSQIVNDFQKGDIAEGYSVSREKKESFPLTVTSAQKNPTAFYLCASSIDPGSNRAGGYTFGSGTRLTVV.

This chain connects TRBV30 to TRBJ1-3; D is undetermined. This CDR3 is 14 amino acids long. Per germline, CDR1 GTSNPN and CDR2 SVGIG (reference sequence). Trimming shortened V by 5 bases and J by 0 bases, and 11 bases separated the two germline ends. CDR3 sequence (DNA): TGTGCCTGGCTCAGATCCCGCTCTGGAAACACCATATATTTT. It translates to CAWLRSRSGNTIYF.

The V and J genes are TRBV5-1 and TRBJ1-1; D is undetermined. Germline lookup yields CDR1 SGHRS and CDR2 YFSETQ. Trimming pared 5 bases from V and 2 bases from J, leaving 22 bases between. CDR3 size: 17 residues. The CDR3 DNA reads TGCGCCAGCAGGGAAGGACTGTCGGGGTCAATAAACACTGAAGCTTTCTTT. It encodes CASREGLSGSINTEAFF.

V is TRBV7-6 and J is TRBJ2-5; 11 bases are a match to TRBD2. The CDR3 totals 16 residues. The V gene end was trimmed by 4 bases and the J gene end by 3 bases; junction bases not matched to a gene: 7. In germline, CDR1 is SGHVS, CDR2 FNYEAQ. The CDR3 spells CASSSNSGGVKETQYF. CDR3 DNA sequence: TGTGCCAGCAGCTCTAATAGCGGGGGGGTTAAAGAGACCCAGTACTTC.

The J gene is TRBJ1-1, the V gene TRBV27; maybe TRBD1 (6 bases). Germline V gives CDR1 MNHEY, CDR2 SMNVEV (reference sequence). CDR3 length: 16 residues. Trimming took off 4 bases at V and 1 base at J, with 16 bases between the two ends. The CDR3 is CASSSRGWIGNTEAFF. CDR3 nucleotides: TGTGCCAGCAGTTCCAGGGGATGGATCGGGAACACTGAAGCTTTCTTT.

The chain couples TRBV3-1 (or the pseudogene TRBV3-2) to TRBJ1-2, with 7 bases fitting TRBD1. The germline V gene encodes CDR1 LGHDT and CDR2 YNNKEL (reference sequence). CDR3 length equals 16 residues. V was clipped by 0 bases and J by 1 base; unmatched bases: 5. CDR3: CASSQDPGDSNYGYTF. The CDR3 nucleotides read TGTGCCAGCAGCCAAGATCCGGGGGACAGTAACTATGGCTACACCTTC.

The CDR3 DNA follows: TGTGCCAGCAGCCAACCAGTGAACGAAGCAACTAATGAAAAACTGTTTTTT. Protein sequence: CASSQPVNEATNEKLFF. This rearrangement joins TRBV4-2 to TRBJ1-4, with no clear D. The V gene lost 2 bases and the J gene lost 0 bases, with 13 bases spanning the gap. The CDR3 has 17 amino acids. Germline lookup yields CDR1 LGHNA and CDR2 YNFKEQ.